This T cell receptor (beta chain) was identified in a study of T cell responses to AZD1222 COVID-19 vaccine. Turning to this clone: Its specificity is not known.

Here immunoSEQ multiplex PCR was the method, and the copy in TCRdb shows in-frame clones only, minus some. The table records fewer than 150,000 clones, nearly 95% of them present only once. Study-wide findings and caveats: Recipients of AZD1222 seropositive at baseline numbered only six or seven.

The clonotype originates from an adult in good health. This specimen was peripheral blood, taken on day 0 of AZD1222 vaccination.

The CDR3 nucleotides are TGTGCCAGCAGCCCTGAACTACAGGGCTCACCCCTCCACTTT. Its protein product is CASSPELQGSPLHF. The rearrangement joins TRBV7-9 to TRBJ1-6; D is possibly TRBD1 (6 bases). From germline, CDR1 is SEHNR and CDR2 FQNEAQ (reference sequence). The CDR3 is 14 residues long. Trimming removed 5 bases at V and 10 bases at J, with 15 bases between.